This is a list of T cell receptor beta chains from one sample in a study of long-term antiretroviral therapy in people with HIV. Method: immunoSEQ multiplex PCR; TCRdb's copy keeps in-frame clones and lacks some. The sample lists around 34,000 clones; around 86% were seen once. This specimen consisted of unsorted PBMCs, obtained 1.5 years after starting antiretroviral therapy. These receptors were taken from a man younger than 30 with HIV. CDR3s include the opening cysteine and the closing phenylalanine or tryptophan. Fields, in order: clone size, V gene, J gene, D gene, CDR3 DNA, CDR3 protein. The D gene is left open where the match is weak. Clone size is stated in some rows and not others, as once, few, many or a class when expanded.

>few|TRBV19|TRBJ2-1|.
TGTGCCAGTAGCTCCCACGAGATCTCCTACAATGAGCAGTTCTTC
CASSSHEISYNEQFF
>.|TRBV7-2|TRBJ2-4|.
TGTGCCAGCAGCTTACAAAGACCACTAGCCAAAAACATTCAGTACTTC
CASSLQRPLAKNIQYF
>.|TRBV11-2|TRBJ1-1|.
TGTGCCAGCAGCTTGGACCGGTCTGTGGCTGAAGCTTTCTTT
CASSLDRSVAEAFF
>.|TRBV7-9|TRBJ2-3|TRBD2
TGTGCCAGCAGACATTTACGTAGCGGGAGGGCAGATACGCAGTATTTT
CASRHLRSGRADTQYF
>.|TRBV19|TRBJ1-2|.
TGTGCCAGTAGTATACTCCCCGGACAGCTGGAAATCTATGGCTACACCTTC
CASSILPGQLEIYGYTF
>.|TRBV6-5|TRBJ1-2|.
TGTGCCAGCAGTTACCACCAGGCTAACTATGGCTACACCTTC
CASSYHQANYGYTF
>.|TRBV18|TRBJ2-1|TRBD2
TGTGCCAGCTCACCATTCTCCCTAGCGGGATCCAGGGGTTACAATGAGCAGTTCTTC
CASSPFSLAGSRGYNEQFF
>.|TRBV28|TRBJ2-3|.
TGTGCCAGCAGTTTAGGTTACGGATACCACACAGATACGCAGTATTTT
CASSLGYGYHTDTQYF
>.|TRBV9|TRBJ2-2|TRBD2
TGTGCCAGCAGCATCGGACTAGCGGGGGTGACCGGGGAGCTGTTTTTT
CASSIGLAGVTGELFF
>.|TRBV5-4|TRBJ2-3|.
TGTGCCAGCAGCCCCGGACCCCCAGATACGCAGTATTTT
CASSPGPPDTQYF
>.|TRBV7-8|TRBJ1-5|.
TGTGCCAGCAGCTCCTACGACCCGGAGCAGCCCCAGCATTTT
CASSSYDPEQPQHF
>.|TRBV9|TRBJ2-3|.
TGTGCCAGCAGCGTAGAAGGGGGAAGCACAGATACGCAGTATTTT
CASSVEGGSTDTQYF
>.|TRBV18|TRBJ2-7|.
TGTGCCAGCTCACCACCGGACAGCTCCTACGAGCAGTACTTC
CASSPPDSSYEQYF
>few|TRBV6-6|TRBJ1-2|.
TGTGCCAGCAGTTACGGGGGGAATGATAGGTATGGCTACACCTTC
CASSYGGNDRYGYTF
>.|TRBV5-4|TRBJ1-1|.
TGTGCCAGCAGCTTGGCCCCAGGGGAAGCTTTCTTT
CASSLAPGEAFF
>.|TRBV7-2|TRBJ2-3|TRBD2
TGTGCCAGCAGCTTATATCGCGGGAGTGGAAATACGCAGTATTTT
CASSLYRGSGNTQYF
>.|TRBV5-1|TRBJ1-1|.
TGCGCCAGCAATTGGGGAGCGAACACTGAAGCTTTCTTT
CASNWGANTEAFF
>.|TRBV9|TRBJ2-7|TRBD1
TGTGCCAGCAGCGTAGGACAGGGGGACGAGCAGTACTTC
CASSVGQGDEQYF
>.|TRBV6-5|TRBJ1-2|.
TGTGCCAGCAGTGAGATGGCCCGGGGATATGGCTACACCTTC
CASSEMARGYGYTF
>.|TRBV6-1|TRBJ2-3|TRBD2
TGTGCCAGCCGTAAACTAGCGGTTAGCACAGATACGCAGTATTTT
CASRKLAVSTDTQYF
>.|TRBV6-1|TRBJ2-2|.
TGTGCCAGCCGAATGGGGGGTAACACCGGGGAGCTGTTTTTT
CASRMGGNTGELFF
>.|TRBV11-1|TRBJ2-2|.
TGTGCCAGCTCAATCCAATACGGGGAGCTGTTTTTT
CASSIQYGELFF
>.|TRBV28|TRBJ1-5|.
TGTGCCAGCAGTTTTCTGGGTCCAGACCAGCCCCAGCATTTT
CASSFLGPDQPQHF
>.|TRBV18|TRBJ1-1|TRBD1
TGTGCCAGCTCACTGACAGGGACGAACACTGAAGCTTTCTTT
CASSLTGTNTEAFF
>.|TRBV7-8|TRBJ1-4|.
TGTGCCAGCAGCCTTAACCGACTAGGGGAAAAACTGTTTTTT
CASSLNRLGEKLFF
>.|TRBV5-1|TRBJ2-1|.
TGCGCCAGCACGTACGGGGCCCCCCCCGGGCACAATGAGCAGTTCTTC
CASTYGAPPGHNEQFF
>.|TRBV10-3|TRBJ2-1|TRBD2
TGTGCCACACGGGAGGACTCACCCCACAATGAGCAGTTCTTC
CATREDSPHNEQFF
>.|TRBV6-5|TRBJ2-1|.
TGTGCCAGCAGTTACTCCGGCGGGCCCTCCTACAATGAGCAGTTCTTC
CASSYSGGPSYNEQFF
>few|TRBV7-6|TRBJ1-4|.
TGTGCCAGCAGCTTAGACCCGGGGGGCAATGAAAAACTGTTTTTT
CASSLDPGGNEKLFF
>.|TRBV5-1|TRBJ1-4|.
TGCGCCAGCAGCCAAGGACGGATAGGGAATGAAAAACTGTTTTTT
CASSQGRIGNEKLFF
>.|TRBV13|TRBJ2-1|.
TGTGCCAGCAGCTTAGTCGCTGCCGGAAGCCCGATCGATGAGCAGTTCTTC
CASSLVAAGSPIDEQFF
>.|TRBV9|TRBJ2-3|.
TGTGCCAGCAGCCGGACAGCCATCACAGATACGCAGTATTTT
CASSRTAITDTQYF